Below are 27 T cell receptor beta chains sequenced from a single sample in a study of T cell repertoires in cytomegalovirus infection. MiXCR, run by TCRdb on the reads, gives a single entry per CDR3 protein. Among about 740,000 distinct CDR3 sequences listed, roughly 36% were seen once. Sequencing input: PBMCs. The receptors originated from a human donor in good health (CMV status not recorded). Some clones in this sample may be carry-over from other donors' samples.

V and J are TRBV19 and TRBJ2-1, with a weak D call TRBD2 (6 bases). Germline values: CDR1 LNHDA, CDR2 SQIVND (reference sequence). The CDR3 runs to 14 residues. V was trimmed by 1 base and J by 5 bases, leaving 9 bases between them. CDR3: CASSIVAGNNEQFF. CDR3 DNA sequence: TGTGCCAGTAGTATAGTCGCGGGGAACAATGAGCAGTTCTTC.

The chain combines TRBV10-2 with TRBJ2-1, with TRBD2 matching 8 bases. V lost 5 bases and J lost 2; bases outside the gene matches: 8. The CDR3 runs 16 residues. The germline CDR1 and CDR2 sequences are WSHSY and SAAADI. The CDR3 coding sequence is TGCGCCAGCAGTTGGTATAGCGGGACCCCCTACAATGAGCAGTTCTTC. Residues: CASSWYSGTPYNEQFF.

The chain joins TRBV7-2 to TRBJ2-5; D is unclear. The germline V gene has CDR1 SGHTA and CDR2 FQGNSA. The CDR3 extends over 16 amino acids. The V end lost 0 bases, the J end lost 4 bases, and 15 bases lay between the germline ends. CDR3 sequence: CASSLAGIFLRETQYF. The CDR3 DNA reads TGTGCCAGCAGCTTAGCGGGGATCTTCTTGAGAGAGACCCAGTACTTC.

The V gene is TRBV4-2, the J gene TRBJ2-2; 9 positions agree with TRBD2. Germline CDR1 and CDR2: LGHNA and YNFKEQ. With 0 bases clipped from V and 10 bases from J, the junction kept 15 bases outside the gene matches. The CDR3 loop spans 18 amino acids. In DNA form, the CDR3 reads TGTGCCAGCAGCCAAGAAGGGTCCTTGGCGGGGGGGTTTCCGGAGCTGTTTTTT. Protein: CASSQEGSLAGGFPELFF.

This chain's CDR3 is CASSVEVGDPDTQYF. The DNA for the CDR3 is TGTGCCAGCAGCGTAGAGGTAGGGGACCCAGATACGCAGTATTTT. The chain recombines TRBV9 with TRBJ2-3; the D gene could be TRBD1 or TRBD2 (5 bases each). Germline-derived CDR1 and CDR2 are SGDLS and YYNGEE. V lost 0 bases, J lost 4 bases, and 12 bases lay in between. The CDR3 has 15 residues.

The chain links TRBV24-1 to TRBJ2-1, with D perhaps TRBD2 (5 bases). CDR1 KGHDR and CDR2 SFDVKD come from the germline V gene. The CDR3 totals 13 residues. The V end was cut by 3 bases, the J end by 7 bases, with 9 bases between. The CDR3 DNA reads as TGTGCCACCAGTGATGCGACGGGGAATGAGCAGTTCTTC. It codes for CATSDATGNEQFF.

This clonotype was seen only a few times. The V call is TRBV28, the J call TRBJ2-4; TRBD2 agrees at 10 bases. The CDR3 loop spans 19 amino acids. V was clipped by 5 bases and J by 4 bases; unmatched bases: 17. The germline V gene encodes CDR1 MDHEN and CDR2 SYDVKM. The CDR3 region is CASSPSRVVSGRGKNIQYF. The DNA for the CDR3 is TGTGCCAGCAGTCCCTCGCGGGTGGTAAGCGGGAGGGGGAAAAACATTCAGTACTTC.

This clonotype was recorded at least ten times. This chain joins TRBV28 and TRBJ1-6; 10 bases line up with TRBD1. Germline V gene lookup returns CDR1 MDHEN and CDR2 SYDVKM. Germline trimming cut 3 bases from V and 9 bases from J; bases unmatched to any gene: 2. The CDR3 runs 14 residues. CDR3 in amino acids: CASSFRQGASPLHF. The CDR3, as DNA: TGTGCCAGCAGTTTTAGACAGGGGGCTTCACCCCTCCACTTT. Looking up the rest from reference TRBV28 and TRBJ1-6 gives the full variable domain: DVKVTQSSRYLVKRTGEKVFLECVQDMDHENMFWYRQDPGLGLRLIYFSYDVKMKEKGDIPEGYSVSREKKERFSLILESASTNQTSMYLCASSFRQGASPLHFGNGTRLTVT.

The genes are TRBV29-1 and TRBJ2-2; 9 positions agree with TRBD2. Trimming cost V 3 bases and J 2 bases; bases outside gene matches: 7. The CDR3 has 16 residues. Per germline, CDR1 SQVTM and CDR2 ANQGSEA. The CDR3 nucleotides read TGCAGCGTTGAGGGGGCTAGCGGGGCTAACACCGGGGAGCTGTTTTTT. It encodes CSVEGASGANTGELFF.

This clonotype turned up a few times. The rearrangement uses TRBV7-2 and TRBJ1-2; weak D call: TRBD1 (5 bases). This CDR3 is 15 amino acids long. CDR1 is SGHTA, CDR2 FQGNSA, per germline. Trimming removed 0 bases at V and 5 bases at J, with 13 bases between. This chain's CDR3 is CASSLARADLYGYTF. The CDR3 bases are TGTGCCAGCAGCTTAGCCAGGGCCGACCTTTATGGCTACACCTTC. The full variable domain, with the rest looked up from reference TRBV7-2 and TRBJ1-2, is GAGVSQSPSNKVTEKGKDVELRCDPISGHTALYWYRQSLGQGLEFLIYFQGNSAPDKSGLPSDRFSAERTGGSVSTLTIQRTQQEDSAVYLCASSLARADLYGYTFGSGTRLTVV.

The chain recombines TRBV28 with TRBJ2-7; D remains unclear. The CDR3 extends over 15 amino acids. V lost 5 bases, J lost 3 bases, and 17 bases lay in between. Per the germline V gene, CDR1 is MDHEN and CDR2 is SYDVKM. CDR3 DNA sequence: TGTGCCAGCAGTGAGATTAGCCTGACTTACTACGAGCAGTACTTC. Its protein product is CASSEISLTYYEQYF. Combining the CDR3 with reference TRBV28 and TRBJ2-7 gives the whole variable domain DVKVTQSSRYLVKRTGEKVFLECVQDMDHENMFWYRQDPGLGLRLIYFSYDVKMKEKGDIPEGYSVSREKKERFSLILESASTNQTSMYLCASSEISLTYYEQYFGPGTRLTVT.

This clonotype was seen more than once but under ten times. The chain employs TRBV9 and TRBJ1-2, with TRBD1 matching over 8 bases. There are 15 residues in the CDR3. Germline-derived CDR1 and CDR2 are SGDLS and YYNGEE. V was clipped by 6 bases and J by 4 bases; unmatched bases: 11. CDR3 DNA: TGTGCCAGCAAGACAGGGGCTATCCCTCTCTATGGCTACACCTTC. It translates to CASKTGAIPLYGYTF.

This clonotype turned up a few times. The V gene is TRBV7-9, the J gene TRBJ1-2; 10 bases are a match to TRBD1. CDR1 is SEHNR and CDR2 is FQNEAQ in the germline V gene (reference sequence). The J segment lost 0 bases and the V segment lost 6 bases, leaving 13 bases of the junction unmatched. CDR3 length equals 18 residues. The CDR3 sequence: CASRTNVRQGASNYGYTF. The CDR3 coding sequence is TGTGCCAGCAGAACAAATGTCCGACAGGGGGCCTCTAACTATGGCTACACCTTC.

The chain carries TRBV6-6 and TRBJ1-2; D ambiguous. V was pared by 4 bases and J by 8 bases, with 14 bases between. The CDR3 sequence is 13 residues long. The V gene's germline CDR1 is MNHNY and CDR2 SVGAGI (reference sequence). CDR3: CASSSADIGGYTF. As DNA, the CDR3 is TGTGCCAGCAGTTCCGCAGACATCGGCGGCTACACCTTC.

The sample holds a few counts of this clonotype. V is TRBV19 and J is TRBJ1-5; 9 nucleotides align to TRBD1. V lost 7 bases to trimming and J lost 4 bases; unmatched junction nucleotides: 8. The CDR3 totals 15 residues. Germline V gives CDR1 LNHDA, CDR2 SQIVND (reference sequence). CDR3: CASIGQGRGNQPQHF. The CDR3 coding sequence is TGTGCCAGTATTGGACAGGGGCGTGGGAATCAGCCCCAGCATTTT.

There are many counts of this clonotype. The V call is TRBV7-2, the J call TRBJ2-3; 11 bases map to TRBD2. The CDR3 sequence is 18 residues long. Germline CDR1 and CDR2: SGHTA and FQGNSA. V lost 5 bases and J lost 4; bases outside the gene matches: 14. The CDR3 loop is CASSQQTSGIRRADTQYF. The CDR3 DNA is TGTGCCAGCAGCCAACAGACTAGCGGGATTAGGAGAGCAGATACGCAGTATTTT.

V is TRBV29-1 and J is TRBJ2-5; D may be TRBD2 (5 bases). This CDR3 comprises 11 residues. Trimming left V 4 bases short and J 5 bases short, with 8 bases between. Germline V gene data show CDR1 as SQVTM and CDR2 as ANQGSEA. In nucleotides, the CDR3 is TGCAGCGTTGGAGGGATCGAGACCCAGTACTTC. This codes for CSVGGIETQYF.

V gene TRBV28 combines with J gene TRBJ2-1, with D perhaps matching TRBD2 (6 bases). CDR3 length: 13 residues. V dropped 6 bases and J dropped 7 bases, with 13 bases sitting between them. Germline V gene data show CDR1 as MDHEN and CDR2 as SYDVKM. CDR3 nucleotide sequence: TGTGCCAGCAGACATAGCGGAGCGAATGAGCAGTTCTTC. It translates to CASRHSGANEQFF.

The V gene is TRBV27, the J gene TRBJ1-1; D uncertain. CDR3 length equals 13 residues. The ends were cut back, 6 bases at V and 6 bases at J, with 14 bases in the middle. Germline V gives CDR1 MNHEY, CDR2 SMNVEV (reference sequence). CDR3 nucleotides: TGTGCCAGCAGCCATAACAGCGACGCTGAAGCTTTCTTT. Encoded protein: CASSHNSDAEAFF.

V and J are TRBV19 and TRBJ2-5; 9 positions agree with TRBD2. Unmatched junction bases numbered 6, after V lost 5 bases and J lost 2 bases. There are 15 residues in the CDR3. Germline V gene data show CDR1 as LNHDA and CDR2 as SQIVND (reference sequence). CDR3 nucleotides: TGTGCCAGTAGTTACCTTAGCGGGGGACAAGAGACCCAGTACTTC. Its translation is CASSYLSGGQETQYF.

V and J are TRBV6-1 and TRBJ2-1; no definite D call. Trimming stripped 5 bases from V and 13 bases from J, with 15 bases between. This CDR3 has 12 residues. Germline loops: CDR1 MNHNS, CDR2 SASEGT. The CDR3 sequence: CASSTSRAAQFF. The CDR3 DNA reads TGTGCCAGCAGTACCAGCCGGGCAGCACAGTTCTTC.

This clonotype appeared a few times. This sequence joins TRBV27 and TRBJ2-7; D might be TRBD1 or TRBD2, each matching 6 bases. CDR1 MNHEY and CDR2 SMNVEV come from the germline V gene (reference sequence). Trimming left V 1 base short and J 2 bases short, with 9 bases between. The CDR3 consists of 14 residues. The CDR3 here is CASSLWGAPYEQYF. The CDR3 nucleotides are TGTGCCAGCAGTTTATGGGGGGCCCCCTACGAGCAGTACTTC.

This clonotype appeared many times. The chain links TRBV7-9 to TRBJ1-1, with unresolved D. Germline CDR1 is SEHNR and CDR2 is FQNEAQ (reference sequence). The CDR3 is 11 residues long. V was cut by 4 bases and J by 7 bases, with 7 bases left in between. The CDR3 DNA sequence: TGTGCCAGCAGCTCCGCGGGTGAAGCTTTCTTT. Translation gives CASSSAGEAFF.

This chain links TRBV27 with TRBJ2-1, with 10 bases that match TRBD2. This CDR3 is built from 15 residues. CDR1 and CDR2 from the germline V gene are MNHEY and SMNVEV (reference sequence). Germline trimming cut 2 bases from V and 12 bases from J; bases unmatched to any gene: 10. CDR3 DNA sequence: TGTGCCAGCAGTTTAAGGCTAGCGGGGGCCCACGGGCAGTTCTTC. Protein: CASSLRLAGAHGQFF.

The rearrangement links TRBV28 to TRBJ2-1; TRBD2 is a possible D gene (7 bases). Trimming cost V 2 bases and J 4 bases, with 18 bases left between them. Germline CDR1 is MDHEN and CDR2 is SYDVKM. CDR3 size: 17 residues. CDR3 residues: CASSLGGGGDRYNEQFF. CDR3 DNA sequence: TGTGCCAGCAGTTTAGGGGGGGGCGGGGATCGATACAATGAGCAGTTCTTC. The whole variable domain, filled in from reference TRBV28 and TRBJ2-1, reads DVKVTQSSRYLVKRTGEKVFLECVQDMDHENMFWYRQDPGLGLRLIYFSYDVKMKEKGDIPEGYSVSREKKERFSLILESASTNQTSMYLCASSLGGGGDRYNEQFFGPGTRLTVL.

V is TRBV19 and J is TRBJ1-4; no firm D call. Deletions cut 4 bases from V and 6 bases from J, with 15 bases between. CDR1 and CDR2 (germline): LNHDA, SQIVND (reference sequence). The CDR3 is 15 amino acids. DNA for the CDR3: TGTGCCAGTAGTAAGATCGCCTCGGGCGATGAAAAACTGTTTTTT. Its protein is CASSKIASGDEKLFF. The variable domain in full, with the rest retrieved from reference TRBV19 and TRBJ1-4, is DGGITQSPKYLFRKEGQNVTLSCEQNLNHDAMYWYRQDPGQGLRLIYYSQIVNDFQKGDIAEGYSVSREKKESFPLTVTSAQKNPTAFYLCASSKIASGDEKLFFGSGTQLSVL.

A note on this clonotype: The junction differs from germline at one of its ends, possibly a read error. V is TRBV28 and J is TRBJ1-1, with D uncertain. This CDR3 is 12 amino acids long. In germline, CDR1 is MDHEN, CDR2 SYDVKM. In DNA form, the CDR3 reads TGTGCCAGCAGTTTGGGTGACACTGAAGCTTGCTTT. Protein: CASSLGDTEACF.